The source of this TCR beta chain is a study of shared clonotypes between healthy human individuals. For this clone: Antigen unknown.

The split of CD4+ cells yielded CD45RA+ naive and CD45RA-negative memory subsets. CDR3 size: 14 residues. Findings of the study overall: Naive subsets generally had larger estimated richness than memory subsets. Clonotype sharing among donors was expected to depend on sequencing depth.

When replicate PCRs were run on sorted subsets, they used 150 to 200 ng DNA, about 30,000 T cell genomes. Here immunoSEQ multiplex PCR was the method, and the copy in TCRdb shows in-frame clones only, minus some. The data hold approximately 940,000 clones, with approximately 80% observed a single time. The sample consisted of memory CD4+ T cells sorted from blood. As to subset: CD45RA-negative fraction. The chain combines TRBV21-1 with TRBJ2-7. TRBV21-1 constitutes a pseudogene. The TCR was taken from a young man in good health. CDR3 sequence (DNA): TGTGCCAGCAGTTCCCCTCGGATGGGCTACGAGCAGTACTTC. Its translation: CASSSPRMGYEQYF.